These 2 T cell receptor beta chains were sequenced from one sample in a study of T cells in Graves' hyperthyroidism and ophthalmopathy. Amplified TCR beta CDR3 regions derived from RNA transcripts. The study used the HTBI primer set for a first-round RT-PCR of the TCR CDR3. TCRdb reprocessed the multiplex PCR reads via MiXCR and lists one record per CDR3 protein. Of about 360,000 distinct CDR3 sequences in the sample, about 13% were seen once. Sequenced sample: blood. Receptors were obtained from a woman aged 18-35 years with Graves' hyperthyroidism.

The J gene is TRBJ1-2, the V gene TRBV9; 7 nucleotides line up with TRBD1. The CDR3 has 15 residues. The V and J ends lost 3 bases and 2 bases, in that order; junction bases with no gene match: 7. Germline CDR1 reads SGDLS; CDR2 reads YYNGEE. For the CDR3, the DNA is TGTGCCAGCAGCGCCTCGGGACAGTTAAACTATGGCTACACCTTC. Its protein is CASSASGQLNYGYTF.

The V call is TRBV2, the J call TRBJ2-7; a possible D gene is TRBD1 (6 bases). From germline, CDR1 is SNHLY and CDR2 FYNNEI. The V end was cut by 6 bases, the J end by 2 bases, with 11 bases between. This CDR3 spans 13 amino acids. This CDR3 reads CASRRDTAYEQYF. CDR3 bases: TGTGCCAGCAGAAGGGACACCGCCTACGAGCAGTACTTC.